One and the same sample provided the 13 T cell receptor beta chains below, sequenced in a study of T cells in Graves' hyperthyroidism and ophthalmopathy (dated by TCRdb to about 2019). The library was built by means of multiplex PCR. The data were produced on an Illumina HiSeq 2000. The TCR beta CDR3 regions were amplified from RNA transcripts. The first round of RT-PCR for the TCR CDR3 was performed with the HTBI primer set and the Qiagen OneStep RT-PCR kit. In-frame beta chains were kept once TCRdb had trimmed the public reads at Q25 with fastp and called clones with MiXCR. Entries are consolidated by CDR3 protein sequence, retaining the most common genes and DNA. The sample has 480,000 or so distinct CDR3 sequences on record, about an eighth of them singletons. The ten largest clones take up over 15% of the sample. The sequencing input was blood. The receptors here all came from a woman aged 18-29 years with Graves' hyperthyroidism.

This clonotype showed up many times. This chain joins TRBV18 and TRBJ2-3; TRBD2 agrees at 7 bases. The CDR3 extends over 15 amino acids. In germline, CDR1 is KGHSH, CDR2 LQKENI. V was pared by 4 bases and J by 2 bases, with 6 bases of the junction left unmatched. The CDR3 is CASSRGSAFTDTQYF. The DNA of the CDR3 is TGTGCCAGCTCACGCGGGAGCGCTTTCACAGATACGCAGTATTTT.

The chain carries TRBV20-1 and TRBJ1-2; D remains ambiguous. This CDR3 contains 14 residues. Germline-derived CDR1 and CDR2 are DFQATT and SNEGSKA (reference sequence). V was shortened by 3 bases and J by 12 bases, with 23 bases between the two germline ends. The CDR3 coding sequence is TGCAGTGCTAGCACCGCGGAGAGAGCTAGGGCAAACACCTTC. Protein: CSASTAERARANTF.

This clonotype was found many times. This chain links TRBV7-9 with TRBJ2-7, with D perhaps matching TRBD2 (5 bases). The CDR3 extends over 15 amino acids. Germline V gene data show CDR1 as SEHNR and CDR2 as FQNEAQ (reference sequence). V lost 1 base to trimming and J lost 2 bases, with 12 bases between them. The CDR3 DNA is TGTGCCAGCAGCTTAGAGCTAGCCCTAGCCTACGAGCAGTACTTC. Amino acid sequence: CASSLELALAYEQYF. Together with reference TRBV7-9 and TRBJ2-7, the CDR3 gives the full variable domain: DTGVSQNPRHKITKRGQNVTFRCDPISEHNRLYWYRQTLGQGPEFLTYFQNEAQLEKSRLLSDRFSAERPKGSFSTLEIQRTEQGDSAMYLCASSLELALAYEQYFGPGTRLTVT.

The chain couples TRBV5-1 to TRBJ2-1; TRBD2 matches 8 bases. Germline lookup yields CDR1 SGHRS and CDR2 YFSETQ. The junction had 6 bases not matched to a gene; V was cut back by 3 bases and J by 7 bases. The CDR3 totals 14 residues. For the CDR3, the DNA is TGCGCCAGCAGCTGGGGCGGGGGGCTGAATGAGCAGTTCTTC. Its protein is CASSWGGGLNEQFF.

This clonotype has ten or more counts. The rearrangement joins TRBV3-1 to TRBJ2-1, with 9 bases aligning to TRBD1. Germline V gives CDR1 LGHDT, CDR2 YNNKEL (reference sequence). Trimming cost V 6 bases and J 7 bases; bases outside gene matches: 7. This CDR3 has 14 residues. In DNA form, the CDR3 reads TGTGCCAGCAGTCGTCCCGGGACAGGGAATGAGCAGTTCTTC. Encoded protein: CASSRPGTGNEQFF.

This clonotype was found a few times. The rearrangement links TRBV2 to TRBJ1-5, with TRBD1 matching over 7 bases. V trimming: 5 bases; J trimming: 0 bases; junction bases outside the gene matches: 7. The CDR3 contains 16 residues. Germline V gene data show CDR1 as SNHLY and CDR2 as FYNNEI. For the CDR3, the DNA is TGTGCCAGCAGTCCGACAGGGCTTTATAGCAATCAGCCCCAGCATTTT. Encoded protein: CASSPTGLYSNQPQHF.

This clonotype was seen ten or more times. This chain joins TRBV6-1 and TRBJ1-1; D perhaps matches TRBD1 (6 bases). Per the germline V gene, CDR1 is MNHNS and CDR2 is SASEGT. The CDR3 contains 15 residues. The V end was cut by 0 bases, the J end by 5 bases, with 13 bases between. CDR3 coding DNA: TGTGCCAGCAGTGAAGCAGGCGCGGGGGCAACTGAAGCTTTCTTT. This translates into CASSEAGAGATEAFF.

This clonotype showed up many times. J is TRBJ1-1 and V is TRBV19; 8 bases fit TRBD1. Germline V lookup: CDR1 LNHDA, CDR2 SQIVND (reference sequence). This CDR3 has 13 amino acids. V was pared by 9 bases and J by 3 bases, with 6 bases of the junction left unmatched. The CDR3 region is CASGTGGDTEAFF. In DNA form, the CDR3 reads TGTGCCAGCGGGACAGGAGGGGACACTGAAGCTTTCTTT.

This clonotype was observed at least ten times. J is TRBJ2-1 and V is TRBV2; 8 bases are a match to TRBD1. The CDR3 covers 15 residues. Germline CDR1 reads SNHLY; CDR2 reads FYNNEI. Trimming at V came to 6 bases and at J to 2 bases, leaving 6 bases not matched to a gene. The CDR3, as DNA: TGTGCCAGCAGCCAAGTGGGACAGGCCTACAATGAGCAGTTCTTC. This sequence encodes CASSQVGQAYNEQFF.

This clonotype was picked up many times. The rearrangement links TRBV7-9 to TRBJ1-1; the D gene is possibly TRBD1 (5 bases). V lost 1 base and J lost 7, with 13 bases in between. Germline CDR1 SEHNR, CDR2 FQNEAQ (reference sequence). This CDR3 is built from 14 residues. CDR3: CASSLDLGQGEAFF. The CDR3 region has the DNA TGTGCCAGCAGCTTAGATTTGGGGCAAGGTGAAGCTTTCTTT. The whole variable domain, filled in from reference TRBV7-9 and TRBJ1-1, reads DTGVSQNPRHKITKRGQNVTFRCDPISEHNRLYWYRQTLGQGPEFLTYFQNEAQLEKSRLLSDRFSAERPKGSFSTLEIQRTEQGDSAMYLCASSLDLGQGEAFFGQGTRLTVV.

This clonotype was seen ten or more times. The chain joins TRBV11-3 to TRBJ2-7, with a possible D match to TRBD2 (6 bases). There are 14 residues in the CDR3. Trimming removed 2 bases from V and 3 bases from J, with 11 bases in between. Germline V gene sequence: CDR1 SGHNT, CDR2 YENEEA. The CDR3 loop reads CASSLSGTDYEQYF. The CDR3 DNA reads as TGTGCCAGCAGCTTATCCGGGACTGACTACGAGCAGTACTTC.

This clonotype has a count of ten or more. The rearrangement joins TRBV20-1 to TRBJ2-7, with D possibly TRBD2 on 6 matching bases. Looked up from germline, CDR1 is DFQATT and CDR2 is SNEGSKA (reference sequence). This CDR3 comprises 15 residues. The ends were cut back, 0 bases at V and 4 bases at J, with 16 bases in the middle. CDR3 DNA: TGCAGTGCTAGAGATCCCGGGACTCCTCGATACGAGCAGTACTTC. It encodes CSARDPGTPRYEQYF.

This clonotype was counted many times. The chain links TRBV12-3 or TRBV12-4 to TRBJ2-7, with D perhaps TRBD1 (6 bases). This CDR3 contains 14 residues. V was pared by 8 bases and J by 3 bases, with 17 bases between. CDR3 in amino acids: CASGLGQQIYEQYF. The CDR3 coding sequence is TGTGCCAGCGGGTTAGGACAGCAAATCTACGAGCAGTACTTC.